The 10 T cell receptor beta chains given below trace back to one sample, sequenced in a study of response to subunit inactivated influenza vaccine. TCRdb recomputed calls from the RT-PCR reads with MiXCR, one row per CDR3 protein. The top ten hold approximately 2% of the sample, which has 450,000 to 550,000 distinct CDR3 sequences, about 25% seen once. Source: CD4+ T cells sorted from PBMCs, taken more than 4 days after vaccination. The receptors were sampled from a man in his fifties who received an inactivated influenza vaccine.

V and J are TRBV15 and TRBJ2-2; a possible D gene is TRBD2 (5 bases). The germline gives CDR1 LNHNV, CDR2 YYDKDF (reference sequence). The V end lost 3 bases, the J end lost 5 bases, and 10 bases lay between the germline ends. The CDR3 consists of 14 residues. The CDR3 loop is CATSRDGKTGELFF. The DNA for the CDR3 is TGTGCCACCAGCAGGGACGGGAAAACCGGGGAGCTGTTTTTT. Drawing the rest from reference TRBV15 and TRBJ2-2, the complete variable domain is DAMVIQNPRYQVTQFGKPVTLSCSQTLNHNVMYWYQQKSSQAPKLLFHYYDKDFNNEADTPDNFQSRRPNTSFCFLDIRSPGLGDTAMYLCATSRDGKTGELFFGEGSRLTVL.

This clonotype was seen repeatedly, ten times or more. CDR3 protein: CSARDSGRAYEQYF. The CDR3 nucleotides are TGCAGTGCTAGGGATAGCGGGAGGGCCTACGAGCAGTACTTC. The V call is TRBV20-1, the J call TRBJ2-7; TRBD2 agrees at 11 bases. This CDR3 is built from 14 residues. From germline, CDR1 is DFQATT and CDR2 SNEGSKA (reference sequence). V was clipped by 3 bases and J by 2 bases; unmatched bases: 3.

The V call is TRBV27, the J call TRBJ2-2; TRBD2 matches at 8 bases. Germline CDR1 reads MNHEY; CDR2 reads SMNVEV (reference sequence). V lost 5 bases and J lost 0; bases outside the gene matches: 5. The CDR3 consists of 16 residues. CDR3 protein: CASSPRLATNTGELFF. CDR3 coding DNA: TGTGCCAGCAGTCCAAGACTAGCGACGAACACCGGGGAGCTGTTTTTT.

The chain links TRBV28 to TRBJ2-1; possibly TRBD1 or TRBD2 for D (5 bases each). Trimming took off 3 bases at V and 6 bases at J, with 12 bases between the two ends. Germline values: CDR1 MDHEN, CDR2 SYDVKM. The CDR3 extends over 14 amino acids. The CDR3 DNA sequence: TGTGCCAGCAGTTTGGTGGGACCATTCAATGAGCAGTTCTTC. It encodes CASSLVGPFNEQFF.

In its sample, this clonotype was seen a few times. V gene TRBV5-1 combines with J gene TRBJ1-6; 7 bases align to TRBD1. V shed 4 bases, J shed 4 bases, and the junction held 5 bases outside the gene matches. Germline CDR1 and CDR2: SGHRS and YFSETQ. This CDR3 region has 15 residues. CDR3 residues: CASSQLTGYNSPLHF. CDR3 DNA: TGCGCCAGCAGCCAGCTGACAGGGTATAATTCACCCCTCCACTTT.

This clonotype has a handful of counts. V and J are TRBV10-3 and TRBJ2-3; 10 bases are shared with TRBD2. V dropped 3 bases and J dropped 1; count of bases not matched to a gene: 10. The CDR3 runs to 18 residues. Germline assignment: CDR1 ENHRY and CDR2 SYGVKD. This CDR3 reads CAISEILGLAGGTDTQYF. The CDR3 DNA sequence: TGTGCCATCAGTGAAATTCTGGGGCTAGCGGGAGGCACAGATACGCAGTATTTT.

This clonotype has just a few counts. The chain links TRBV11-2 to TRBJ2-1; the D is unclear. CDR3 length equals 14 residues. V lost 6 bases and J lost 8, with 17 bases in between. Germline values: CDR1 SGHAT, CDR2 FQNNGV. CDR3 sequence: CASRGPGPWDEQFF. CDR3 sequence (DNA): TGTGCCAGCAGAGGACCCGGGCCATGGGATGAGCAGTTCTTC.

This clonotype was observed a handful of times. The chain couples TRBV15 to TRBJ2-3; D gene uncertain. V lost 5 bases and J 3 bases, leaving 15 bases between the germline ends. CDR3 length: 15 residues. CDR1 is LNHNV, CDR2 YYDKDF, per germline (reference sequence). This CDR3 reads CATSSRRVGTDTQYF. DNA of the CDR3: TGTGCCACCAGCTCCCGCCGGGTTGGTACAGATACGCAGTATTTT.

The genes are TRBV4-1 and TRBJ2-7; 7 bases are a match to TRBD1. Germline assignment: CDR1 MGHRA and CDR2 YSYEKL. CDR3 length: 16 residues. Germline trimming cut 5 bases from V and 2 bases from J; bases unmatched to any gene: 12. CDR3 nucleotides: TGCGCCAGCAGCGCTAACAGGGGCCTTTTACCCTACGAGCAGTACTTC. This sequence encodes CASSANRGLLPYEQYF.

This clonotype showed up just a few times. The chain couples TRBV28 to TRBJ2-2; maybe TRBD1 (6 bases). With 6 bases removed from V and 4 bases from J, the gap between germline ends came to 15 bases. CDR1 and CDR2 (germline): MDHEN, SYDVKM. The CDR3 covers 15 residues. The CDR3 coding sequence is TGTGCCAGCAGAGGAACAGGGCACCGCACCGGGGAGCTGTTTTTT. Translation gives CASRGTGHRTGELFF.